Listed below are T cell receptor beta chains from one sample, sequenced in a study of T cells in Graves' hyperthyroidism and ophthalmopathy. From the multiplex PCR reads, TCRdb called clonotypes with MiXCR, one entry per CDR3 protein. The data show nearly 750,000 distinct CDR3 sequences, over 35% seen once. Sequenced material: blood. Source of these receptors: a woman between 35 and 50 years old with Graves' hyperthyroidism. Both conserved end residues are part of each CDR3. The D gene is left open where the match is weak. Size is omitted from some rows. Given values are once, few, many or a class for expanded clones.

d_call	v_call	cdr3_length	j_call	clone_size	cdr3_aa	cdr3_nt
TRBD2	TRBV20-1	14	TRBJ2-7	many	CSATASGAPYEQYF	TGCAGTGCTACAGCTAGCGGGGCCCCCTACGAGCAGTACTTC
TRBD2	TRBV7-9	16	TRBJ2-2	few	CASSPMSLAGAGELFF	TGTGCCAGCAGCCCGATGTCTCTAGCGGGAGCCGGGGAGCTGTTTTTT
.	TRBV11-2	12	TRBJ1-6	many	CASSYSDSPLHF	TGTGCCAGCAGCTACTCGGATTCACCCCTCCACTTT
.	TRBV12-3/TRBV12-4	16	TRBJ2-7	many	CASSSRLSLTDGEQYF	TGTGCCAGCAGTTCCCGGCTATCCCTGACAGATGGCGAGCAGTACTTC
TRBD1	TRBV7-8	12	TRBJ1-2	.	CATRGQPYGYTF	TGTGCCACCAGGGGACAGCCCTATGGCTACACCTTC
.	TRBV3-1	12	TRBJ2-2	few	CASRIGDGELFF	TGTGCCAGCCGTATTGGGGACGGGGAGCTGTTTTTT
.	TRBV10-3	17	TRBJ1-5	.	CASSLGPTGYSNQPQHF	TGTGCCAGCAGTTTGGGACCGACCGGATATAGCAATCAGCCCCAGCATTTT
.	TRBV10-3	14	TRBJ1-3	.	CAHGQGSSGNTIYF	TGTGCCCACGGCCAGGGGAGCTCTGGAAACACCATATATTTT
.	TRBV12-3/TRBV12-4	14	TRBJ2-5	few	CASSLGVRKETQYF	TGTGCCAGCAGTTTAGGCGTCAGAAAAGAGACCCAGTACTTC
.	TRBV6-5	16	TRBJ2-3	.	CASSYSRGRSTDTQYF	TGTGCCAGCAGTTACTCGAGAGGGAGAAGCACAGATACGCAGTATTTT
TRBD2	TRBV5-1	14	TRBJ2-5	.	CASTGTSGIETQYF	TGCGCCAGCACTGGGACTAGCGGGATCGAGACCCAGTACTTC
.	TRBV11-2	18	TRBJ1-3	.	CASSSQGRFRRAGNTIYF	TGTGCCAGCAGCTCCCAGGGGAGGTTTCGAAGGGCTGGAAACACCATATATTTT
.	TRBV13	11	TRBJ1-1	many	CASSSSAEAFF	TGTGCCAGCAGCTCTTCGGCTGAAGCTTTCTTT
TRBD1	TRBV19	15	TRBJ1-1	few	CASSMTGGANTEAFF	TGTGCCAGTAGTATGACAGGGGGCGCGAACACTGAAGCTTTCTTT
.	TRBV20-1	11	TRBJ2-5	many	CSASAGGAQYF	TGCAGTGCTAGTGCCGGAGGGGCCCAGTACTTC
TRBD1	TRBV10-1	16	TRBJ1-5	.	CASSYSAGQGFQPQHF	TGTGCCAGCAGTTACTCAGCGGGACAGGGGTTTCAGCCCCAGCATTTT
.	TRBV10-3	11	TRBJ1-2	.	CAITQGRGYTF	TGTGCCATCACCCAGGGAAGGGGCTACACCTTC
TRBD2	TRBV10-3	14	TRBJ2-5	many	CAISELGRGETQYF	TGTGCCATCAGTGAGCTGGGGAGGGGAGAGACCCAGTACTTC
TRBD2	TRBV2	21	TRBJ2-5	.	CASSLYTPGLRGGPGGETQYF	TGTGCCAGCAGTTTATATACCCCCGGGTTGCGGGGGGGCCCGGGCGGAGAGACCCAGTACTTC
TRBD1	TRBV6-1	15	TRBJ2-6	.	CASRDKGTGGFVLTF	TGTGCCAGCAGGGACAAAGGGACAGGGGGTTTCGTCCTGACTTTC
.	TRBV7-6	15	TRBJ1-3	many	CASSLEAGSVNTIYF	TGTGCCAGCAGCTTAGAGGCAGGGTCCGTAAACACCATATATTTT
.	TRBV7-2	12	TRBJ1-2	few	CASSSTPGGYTF	TGTGCCAGCAGCTCAACGCCGGGTGGCTACACCTTC
TRBD1	TRBV24-1	14	TRBJ2-3	few	CATSRQGSTDTQYF	TGTGCCACCAGTCGACAGGGGTCAACAGATACGCAGTATTTT
.	TRBV12-3/TRBV12-4	15	TRBJ1-5	few	CASSLVREGDQPQHF	TGTGCCAGCAGTTTGGTTCGAGAGGGGGATCAGCCCCAGCATTTT
TRBD1	TRBV2	16	TRBJ1-4	many	CASSPTGVATNEKLFF	TGTGCCAGCAGTCCGACAGGGGTAGCAACTAATGAAAAACTGTTTTTT
.	TRBV7-9	15	TRBJ2-7	few	CASSQGPSGTYEQYF	TGCGCCAGCAGCCAGGGGCCTAGCGGAACCTACGAGCAGTACTTC
.	TRBV19	15	TRBJ1-3	.	CASTWGPSSGNTIYF	TGTGCCAGTACTTGGGGACCGAGCTCTGGAAACACCATATATTTT
TRBD1	TRBV5-1	16	TRBJ1-3	.	CASSLPDRGHGNTIYF	TGCGCCAGCAGCTTGCCGGACAGGGGGCATGGAAACACCATATATTTT
TRBD2	TRBV19	14	TRBJ2-5	few	CASAPGLVLETQYF	TGTGCCAGCGCACCAGGACTAGTCTTAGAGACCCAGTACTTC
TRBD1	TRBV2	16	TRBJ1-3	many	CASRLWFRGQKDTIYF	TGTGCCAGCAGGCTTTGGTTCAGGGGGCAGAAGGACACCATATATTTT
.	TRBV10-2	13	TRBJ1-5	.	CASGKGDNQPQHF	TGTGCCAGCGGGAAAGGGGACAATCAGCCCCAGCATTTT
.	TRBV29-1	14	TRBJ1-5	many	CSVKDPGHNQPQHF	TGCAGCGTTAAGGACCCGGGCCACAATCAGCCCCAGCATTTT
.	TRBV4-1	13	TRBJ1-2	few	CASSQEGVRGYTF	TGCGCCAGCAGCCAAGAGGGGGTTAGGGGCTACACCTTC
.	TRBV20-1	19	TRBJ1-6	few	CSAREGGLPWKGYNSPLHF	TGCAGTGCTAGAGAGGGGGGCCTACCATGGAAGGGGTATAATTCACCCCTCCACTTT